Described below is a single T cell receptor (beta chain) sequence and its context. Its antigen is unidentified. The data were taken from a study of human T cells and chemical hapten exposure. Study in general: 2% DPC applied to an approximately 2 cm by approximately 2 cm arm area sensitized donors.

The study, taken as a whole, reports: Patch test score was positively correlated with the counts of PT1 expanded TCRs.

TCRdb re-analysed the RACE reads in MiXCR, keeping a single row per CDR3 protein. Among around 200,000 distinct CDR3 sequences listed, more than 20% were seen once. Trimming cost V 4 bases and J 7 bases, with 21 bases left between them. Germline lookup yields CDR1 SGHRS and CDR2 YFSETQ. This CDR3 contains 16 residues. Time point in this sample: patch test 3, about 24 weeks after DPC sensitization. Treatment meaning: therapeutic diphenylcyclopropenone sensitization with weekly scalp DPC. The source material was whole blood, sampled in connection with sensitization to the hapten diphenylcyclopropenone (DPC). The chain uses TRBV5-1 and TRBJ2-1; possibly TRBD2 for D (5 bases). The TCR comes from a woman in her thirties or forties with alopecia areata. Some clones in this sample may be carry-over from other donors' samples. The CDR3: CASSPAGASLGNEQFF. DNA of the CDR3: TGCGCCAGCAGCCCCGCGGGCGCCAGCTTGGGGAATGAGCAGTTCTTC. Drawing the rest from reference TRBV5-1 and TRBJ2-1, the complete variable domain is KAGVTQTPRYLIKTRGQQVTLSCSPISGHRSVSWYQQTPGQGLQFLFEYFSETQRNKGNFPGRFSGRQFSNSRSEMNVSTLELGDSALYLCASSPAGASLGNEQFFGPGTRLTVL.